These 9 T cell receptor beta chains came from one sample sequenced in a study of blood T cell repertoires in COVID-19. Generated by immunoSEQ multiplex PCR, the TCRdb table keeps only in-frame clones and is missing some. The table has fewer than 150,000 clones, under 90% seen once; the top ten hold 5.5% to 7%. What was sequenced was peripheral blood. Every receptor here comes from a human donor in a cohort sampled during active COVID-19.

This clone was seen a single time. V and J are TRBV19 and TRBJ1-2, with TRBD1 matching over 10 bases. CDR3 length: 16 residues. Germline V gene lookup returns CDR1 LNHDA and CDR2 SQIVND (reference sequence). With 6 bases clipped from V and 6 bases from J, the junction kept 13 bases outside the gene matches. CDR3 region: CASSESPLTGGDGYTF. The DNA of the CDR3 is TGTGCCAGTAGCGAAAGTCCTTTGACAGGGGGCGATGGCTACACCTTC.

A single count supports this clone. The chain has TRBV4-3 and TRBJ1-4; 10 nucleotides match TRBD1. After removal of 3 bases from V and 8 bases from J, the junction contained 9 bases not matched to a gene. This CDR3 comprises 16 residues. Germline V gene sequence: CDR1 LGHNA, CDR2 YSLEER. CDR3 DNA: TGCGCCAGCAGCCACACAACCGGGACAGGGGACGAAAAACTGTTTTTT. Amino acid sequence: CASSHTTGTGDEKLFF.

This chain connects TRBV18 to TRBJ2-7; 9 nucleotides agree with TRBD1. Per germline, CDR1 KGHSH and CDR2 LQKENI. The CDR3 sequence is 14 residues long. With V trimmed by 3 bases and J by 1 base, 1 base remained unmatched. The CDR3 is CASSPGQGSYEQYF. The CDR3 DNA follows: TGTGCCAGCTCACCGGGACAGGGATCCTACGAGCAGTACTTC.

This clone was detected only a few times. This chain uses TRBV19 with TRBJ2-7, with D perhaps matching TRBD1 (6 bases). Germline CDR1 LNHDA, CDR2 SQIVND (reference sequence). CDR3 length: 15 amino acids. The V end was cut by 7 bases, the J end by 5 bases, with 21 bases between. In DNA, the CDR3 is TGTGCCAGTACCTCCCATGTGGGGGCTGCAAACGAGCAGTACTTC. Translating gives CASTSHVGAANEQYF.

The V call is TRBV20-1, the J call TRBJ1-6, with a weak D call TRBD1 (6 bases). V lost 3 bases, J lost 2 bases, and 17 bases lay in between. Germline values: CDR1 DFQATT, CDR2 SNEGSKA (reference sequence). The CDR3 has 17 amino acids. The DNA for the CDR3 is TGCAGTGCTAGTACGGGACACATCGCGACCTATAATTCACCCCTCCACTTT. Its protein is CSASTGHIATYNSPLHF.

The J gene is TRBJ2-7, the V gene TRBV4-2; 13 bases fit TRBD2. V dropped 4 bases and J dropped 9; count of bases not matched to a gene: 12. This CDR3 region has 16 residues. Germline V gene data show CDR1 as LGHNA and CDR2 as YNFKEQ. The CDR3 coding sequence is TGTGCCAGCAGCCTACGGACTAGCGGGGGCGAGGGAGTGCAGTACTTC. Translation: CASSLRTSGGEGVQYF.

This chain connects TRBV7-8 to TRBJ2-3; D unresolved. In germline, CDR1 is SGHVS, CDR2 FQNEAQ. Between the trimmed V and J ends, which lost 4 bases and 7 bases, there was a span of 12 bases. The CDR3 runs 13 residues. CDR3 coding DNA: TGTGCCAGCAGCTCAGACATAGGAAATACGCAGTATTTT. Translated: CASSSDIGNTQYF.

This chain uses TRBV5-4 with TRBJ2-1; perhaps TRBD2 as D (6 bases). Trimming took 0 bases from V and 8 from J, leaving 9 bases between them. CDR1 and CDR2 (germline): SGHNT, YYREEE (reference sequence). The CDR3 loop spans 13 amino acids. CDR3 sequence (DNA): TGTGCCAGCAGCTTGGGACTAGAAGATGAGCAGTTCTTC. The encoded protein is CASSLGLEDEQFF.

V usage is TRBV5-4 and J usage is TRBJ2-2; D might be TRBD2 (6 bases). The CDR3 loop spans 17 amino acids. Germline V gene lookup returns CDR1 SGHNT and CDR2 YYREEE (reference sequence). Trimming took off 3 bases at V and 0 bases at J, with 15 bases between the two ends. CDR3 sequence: CASSSGGEFANTGELFF. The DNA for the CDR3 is TGTGCCAGCAGCTCAGGAGGGGAGTTTGCGAACACCGGGGAGCTGTTTTTT.